This T cell receptor (beta chain) was sequenced for a study of cytomegalovirus exposure and HLA in healthy donors. Study summary: The same platform as the 500 to 700 first-cohort repertoires was used for the 130 or so validation repertoires, a later analysis reported.

The method was immunoSEQ multiplex PCR; TCRdb's version includes in-frame clones alone and lacks a portion of them. The repertoire consists of more than 250,000 clones, with roughly 90% occurring once and the leading ten covering around 0.8%. Study findings and constraints: Within the approximately 130 validation repertoires, first-cohort TCR clusters tended to co-occur, according to a later analysis. The listing of approximately 160 TCR beta chains classed them as cytomegalovirus-associated.

Among the 110 or so subjects of the validation cohort, separate from the 666-subject first cohort, were the donors. As regards this clone: Its target is not known.

The CDR3 contains 17 residues. V was pared by 4 bases and J by 4 bases, with 23 bases between. CDR1 is SGHNT, CDR2 YYREEE, per germline (reference sequence). The sample comprised PBMCs. J is TRBJ2-5 and V is TRBV5-4; a possible D gene is TRBD2 (7 bases). The clonotype originates from a woman aged 18-29 years in good health and CMV-seronegative. CDR3 sequence (DNA): TGTGCCAGCAGCCCACCGAGGGGGGGCATTGGACCAGAGACCCAGTACTTC. As protein: CASSPPRGGIGPETQYF.